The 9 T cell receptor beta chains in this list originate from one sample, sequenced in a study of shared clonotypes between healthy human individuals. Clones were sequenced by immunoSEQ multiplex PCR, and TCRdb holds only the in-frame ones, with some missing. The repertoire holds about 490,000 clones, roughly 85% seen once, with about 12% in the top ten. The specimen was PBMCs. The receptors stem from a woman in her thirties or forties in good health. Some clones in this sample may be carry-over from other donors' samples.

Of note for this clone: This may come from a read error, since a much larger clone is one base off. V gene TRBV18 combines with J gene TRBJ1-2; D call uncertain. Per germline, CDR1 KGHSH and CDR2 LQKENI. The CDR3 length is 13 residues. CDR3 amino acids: CASPPGFGNGYTF. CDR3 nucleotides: TGTGCCAGCCCACCAGGTTTTGGGAACGGCTACACCTTC.

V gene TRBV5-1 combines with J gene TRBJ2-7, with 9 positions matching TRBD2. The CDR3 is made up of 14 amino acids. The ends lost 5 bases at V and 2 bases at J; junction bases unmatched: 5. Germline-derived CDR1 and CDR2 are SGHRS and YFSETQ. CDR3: CASRQTSGPYEQYF. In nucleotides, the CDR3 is TGCGCCAGCAGACAGACTAGCGGACCCTACGAGCAGTACTTC.

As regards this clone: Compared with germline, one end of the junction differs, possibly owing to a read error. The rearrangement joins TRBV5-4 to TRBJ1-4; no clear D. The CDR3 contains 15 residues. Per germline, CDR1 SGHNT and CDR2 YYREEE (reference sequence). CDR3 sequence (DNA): TGCGCCAGCAGCCATGACGGGTTGGCTAATGAAAAACTGTTTTTT. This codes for CASSHDGLANEKLFF.

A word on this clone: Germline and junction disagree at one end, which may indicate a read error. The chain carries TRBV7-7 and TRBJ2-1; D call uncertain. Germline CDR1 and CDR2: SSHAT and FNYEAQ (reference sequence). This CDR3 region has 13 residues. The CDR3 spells CASSLSQNNEQFF. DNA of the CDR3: TGTGCTAGCAGCTTAAGCCAAAACAATGAGCAGTTCTTC.

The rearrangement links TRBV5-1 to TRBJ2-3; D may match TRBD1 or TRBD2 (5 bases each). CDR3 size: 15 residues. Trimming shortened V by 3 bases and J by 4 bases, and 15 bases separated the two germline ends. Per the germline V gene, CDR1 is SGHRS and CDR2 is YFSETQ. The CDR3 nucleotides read TGCGCCAGCAGCTACGCCGGGACCGCGCCAGATACGCAGTATTTT. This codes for CASSYAGTAPDTQYF.

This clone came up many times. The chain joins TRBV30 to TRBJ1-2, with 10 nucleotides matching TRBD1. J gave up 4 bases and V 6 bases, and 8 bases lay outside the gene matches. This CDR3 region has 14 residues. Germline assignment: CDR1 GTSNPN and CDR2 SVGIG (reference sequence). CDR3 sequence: CACRQGAPFYGYTF. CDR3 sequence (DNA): TGTGCCTGTAGACAGGGGGCCCCCTTCTATGGCTACACCTTC.

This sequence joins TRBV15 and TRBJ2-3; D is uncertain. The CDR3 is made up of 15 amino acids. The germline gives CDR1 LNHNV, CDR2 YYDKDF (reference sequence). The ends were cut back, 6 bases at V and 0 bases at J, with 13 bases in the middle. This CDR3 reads CATRPGGSSTDTQYF. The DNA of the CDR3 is TGTGCCACCAGGCCTGGCGGATCTAGCACAGATACGCAGTATTTT.

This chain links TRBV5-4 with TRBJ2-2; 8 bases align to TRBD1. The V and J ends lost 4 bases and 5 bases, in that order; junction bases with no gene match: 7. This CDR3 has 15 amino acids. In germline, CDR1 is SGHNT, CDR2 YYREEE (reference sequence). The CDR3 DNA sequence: TGTGCCAGCAGCCTGGGACAGGAAGAGACCGGGGAGCTGTTTTTT. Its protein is CASSLGQEETGELFF.

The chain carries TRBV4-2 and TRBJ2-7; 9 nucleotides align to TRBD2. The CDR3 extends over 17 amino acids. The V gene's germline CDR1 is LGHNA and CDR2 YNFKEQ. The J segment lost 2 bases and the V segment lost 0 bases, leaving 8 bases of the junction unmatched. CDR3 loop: CASSQDISGGLTYEQYF. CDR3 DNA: TGTGCCAGCAGCCAAGATATAAGCGGGGGGTTAACCTACGAGCAGTACTTC.